These T cell receptor beta chains were read from a single sample in a study of cytomegalovirus exposure and HLA in healthy donors. Libraries were prepared by immunoSEQ multiplex PCR; TCRdb keeps only in-frame clonotypes and omits some of them. The table includes roughly 200,000 clones, 70% to 80% detected once. Sequencing was done on a sample of PBMCs. These receptors were taken from a woman aged 25 to 39 in good health and CMV-seropositive. CDR3s include the opening cysteine and the closing phenylalanine or tryptophan. D genes are given only for firm matches. Not all rows give a size; the values are once, few, many and, for expanded clones, a class.

cdr3_aa cdr3_nt d_call j_call v_call clone_size
CASSLQTETNYGYTF TGTGCCAGCAGCCTCCAGACAGAGACTAACTATGGCTACACCTTC - TRBJ1-2 TRBV7-2 few
CASSLFQRTDGRAFF TGTGCCAGCAGTTTATTCCAAAGGACAGATGGTAGGGCTTTCTTT - TRBJ1-1 TRBV27 -
CASSSPWREVTDTQYF TGTGCCAGCAGTTCCCCATGGCGGGAGGTGACAGATACGCAGTATTTT TRBD2 TRBJ2-3 TRBV11-2 -
CASSQMGRTLDRRYTF TGCGCCAGCAGCCAGATGGGGAGAACCTTGGACAGGCGCTACACCTTC TRBD1 TRBJ1-2 TRBV4-1 -
CSVDFRGILTEQFF - - TRBJ2-1 TRBV29-1 -
CASSFFGSNQPQHF TGTGCCAGCAGTTTCTTTGGCAGCAATCAGCCCCAGCATTTT - TRBJ1-5 TRBV27 -
CASSGNRVAYEQYF TGCGCCAGCAGCGGTAACAGGGTAGCCTACGAGCAGTACTTC - TRBJ2-7 TRBV5-1 -
CASRYVLSSYEQYF TGTGCCAGCAGATATGTTCTGAGCTCCTACGAGCAGTACTTC - TRBJ2-7 TRBV27 few
CASAEGSQETQYF TGTGCCAGTGCAGAGGGATCCCAAGAGACCCAGTACTTC - TRBJ2-5 TRBV19 once
CASGRGQGGDGYTF TGTGCTAGTGGCCGAGGACAGGGAGGGGATGGCTACACCTTC TRBD1 TRBJ1-2 TRBV12-5 -
CASSQGFTENIQYF TGTGCCAGCAGCCAGGGGTTCACAGAAAACATTCAGTACTTC - TRBJ2-4 TRBV7-9 -
CASSWMGQDNNQPQHF TGTGCCAGCAGCTGGATGGGGCAGGACAACAATCAGCCCCAGCATTTT - TRBJ1-5 TRBV5-6 -
CASRGTGGSEKLFF TGTGCCAGCAGGGGGACAGGGGGAAGCGAAAAACTGTTTTTT TRBD1 TRBJ1-4 TRBV9 few
CASSEFRGLGHITNEKLFF TGTGCCAGCAGTGAATTTCGAGGGTTGGGCCACATAACTAATGAAAAACTGTTTTTT - TRBJ1-4 TRBV2 -
CASSYRPGGREQFF TGTGCCAGCAGCTACAGGCCTGGGGGGAGAGAGCAGTTCTTC - TRBJ2-1 TRBV11-2 -
CAIQGGRTYEQYF TGTGCCATACAGGGAGGGCGAACCTACGAGCAGTACTTC - TRBJ2-7 TRBV10-3 -
CASSQPGALNEQYF TGTGCCAGCAGCCAACCAGGGGCTTTGAACGAGCAGTACTTC - TRBJ2-7 TRBV27 -
CASSPGNLQETQYF TGTGCCAGCTCACCCGGTAATCTCCAAGAGACCCAGTACTTC - TRBJ2-5 TRBV18 few
CASSESVGGRFTEAFF TGTGCCAGCAGTGAATCGGTAGGGGGCCGGTTCACTGAAGCTTTCTTT TRBD1 TRBJ1-1 TRBV25-1 once
CASSIPGQPHYGYTF TGTGCCAGTAGTATACCGGGACAGCCTCACTATGGCTACACCTTC TRBD1 TRBJ1-2 TRBV19 few
CASSEPPGNGYTF TGTGCCAGCAGTGAACCGCCAGGCAATGGCTACACCTTC - TRBJ1-2 TRBV25-1 few
CASTEGGELFF TGTGCCAGCACCGAGGGAGGGGAGCTGTTTTTT - TRBJ2-2 TRBV5-6 once
CASSSTGQGLVEKLFF TGTGCCAGCAGTTCAACCGGACAGGGGCTAGTCGAAAAACTGTTTTTT TRBD1 TRBJ1-4 TRBV27 -
CASSFLQGPNQPQHF TGTGCCAGCAGCTTCTTACAGGGGCCCAATCAGCCCCAGCATTTT TRBD1 TRBJ1-5 TRBV7-8 -
CASSQEREWADTQYF TGCGCCAGCAGCCAAGAACGGGAGTGGGCAGATACGCAGTATTTT - TRBJ2-3 TRBV4-3 -
CSAEEPGGYTF TGCAGTGCTGAGGAACCTGGCGGCTACACCTTC - TRBJ1-2 TRBV20-1 -
CASSPMAPGTGADTQYF TGTGCCAGCAGTCCTATGGCCCCCGGGACAGGGGCAGATACGCAGTATTTT TRBD1 TRBJ2-3 TRBV27 -
CASSLDDTNTEAFF TGTGCCAGCAGCTTAGATGACACGAACACTGAAGCTTTCTTT - TRBJ1-1 TRBV7-8 -
CASSRDRDYTDTQYF TGTGCCAGTAGCCGGGACAGGGACTACACAGATACGCAGTATTTT TRBD1 TRBJ2-3 TRBV19 -
CASSEMGQPGQPQHF TGTGCCAGCAGTGAAATGGGGCAGCCAGGTCAGCCCCAGCATTTT - TRBJ1-5 TRBV6-1 -
CASSSGTGGREKLFF TGTGCCAGCAGCTCAGGGACAGGGGGACGGGAAAAACTGTTTTTT TRBD1 TRBJ1-4 TRBV11-2 -
CATTTQGPRSTDTQYF TGTGCCACGACAACACAGGGGCCGCGGAGCACAGATACGCAGTATTTT TRBD1 TRBJ2-3 TRBV25-1 -
CASSPGNYEQYF TGTGCCAGCAGTCCCGGGAATTACGAGCAGTACTTC - TRBJ2-7 TRBV25-1 -
CASSFVQGAMNTEAFF TGCGCCAGCAGCTTTGTACAGGGGGCGATGAACACTGAAGCTTTCTTT TRBD1 TRBJ1-1 TRBV5-1 -
CASSPLDRRVMDTEAFF TGTGCCAGCAGCCCCCTGGACAGAAGAGTAATGGACACTGAAGCTTTCTTT - TRBJ1-1 TRBV14 -
CASSLNRNYEQYF TGTGCCAGCAGTTTAAACAGAAACTACGAGCAGTACTTC - TRBJ2-7 TRBV28 once
CSAAEGPPLEQYF TGCAGCGCAGCCGAGGGCCCGCCTCTCGAGCAGTACTTC - TRBJ2-7 TRBV29-1 -
CATSRDRIAGGPGYEQYF TGTGCCACCAGCAGAGATCGGATAGCGGGAGGGCCAGGATACGAGCAGTACTTC TRBD2 TRBJ2-7 TRBV15 -
CASSYEASGEQYF TGTGCCAGCAGTTATGAGGCTTCGGGCGAGCAGTACTTC - TRBJ2-7 TRBV6-5 -
CASKQQTTNTEAFF TGTGCCAGCAAGCAACAGACAACGAACACTGAAGCTTTCTTT - TRBJ1-1 TRBV2 -
CASRKTGGKTQPQHF TGTGCCAGCAGAAAGACAGGGGGCAAAACTCAGCCCCAGCATTTT TRBD1 TRBJ1-5 TRBV6-5 -